The 27 T cell receptor beta chains presented below share a single source sample, sequenced in a study of CD8 T cells in ankylosing spondylitis. Whole-study results and caveats: Blood of patients with ankylosing spondylitis appeared to be characterized by a TCR beta motif of about eight highly homologous variants.

TCRdb called the 5' RACE reads again in MiXCR, with one record for every CDR3 protein. The data show around 770,000 distinct CDR3 sequences, about 12% seen once. These receptors are not linked to any known antigen. The sample comprised blood, either unsorted or a sorted T cell fraction (not recorded which). All receptors come from a male donor with ankylosing spondylitis.

In its sample, this clonotype was seen a few times. The chain joins TRBV15 to TRBJ1-5, with 7 bases matching TRBD1. The CDR3 contains 14 residues. Germline CDR1 reads LNHNV; CDR2 reads YYDKDF (reference sequence). Trimming cost V 4 bases and J 4 bases; bases outside gene matches: 4. Here the CDR3 reads CATSTATGNQPQHF. CDR3 DNA: TGTGCCACCAGCACAGCGACAGGGAATCAGCCCCAGCATTTT.

The chain is built from TRBV28 and TRBJ2-3; possible D gene TRBD2, 6 bases. Germline lookup yields CDR1 MDHEN and CDR2 SYDVKM. V lost 3 bases, J lost 3 bases, and 10 bases lay in between. The CDR3 spans 14 residues. The CDR3 DNA reads as TGTGCCAGCAGTTTTAGGACTACTACAGATACGCAGTATTTT. It translates to CASSFRTTTDTQYF.

V and J are TRBV28 and TRBJ1-2; possible D gene TRBD1, 5 bases. The germline V gene has CDR1 MDHEN and CDR2 SYDVKM. The CDR3 totals 15 residues. Trimming left V 2 bases short and J 3 bases short, with 13 bases between. CDR3 amino acids: CASSLKPQGDYGYTF. The CDR3 DNA is TGTGCCAGCAGTTTAAAGCCCCAGGGTGACTATGGCTACACCTTC.

A few counts support this clonotype. The rearrangement uses TRBV29-1 and TRBJ1-1; 8 positions match TRBD1. Trimming took 4 bases from V and 5 from J; bases not matched to a gene: 9. Per the germline V gene, CDR1 is SQVTM and CDR2 is ANQGSEA. This CDR3 spans 14 amino acids. CDR3 sequence: CSVVGRQGATEAFF. CDR3 bases: TGCAGCGTTGTCGGTCGTCAGGGGGCGACTGAAGCTTTCTTT.

The chain combines TRBV5-6 with TRBJ2-4; D is perhaps TRBD2 (7 bases). In germline, CDR1 is SGHDT, CDR2 YYEEEE. The CDR3 covers 14 residues. The V and J ends lost 1 base and 9 bases respectively, with 14 bases between them. In nucleotides, the CDR3 is TGTGCCAGCAGCTTGAAGGGGGGAGGGGGCATTCAGTACTTC. Protein product: CASSLKGGGGIQYF.

This clonotype has ten or more counts. The V call is TRBV29-1, the J call TRBJ2-3; D is unclear. CDR3 length equals 10 residues. V lost 6 bases to trimming and J lost 3 bases, with 4 bases between them. Per germline, CDR1 SQVTM and CDR2 ANQGSEA. DNA for the CDR3: TGCAGCGTGGGTACAGATACGCAGTATTTT. Its protein product is CSVGTDTQYF.

This clonotype has only a few counts. The chain is built from TRBV10-3 and TRBJ1-4, with D possibly TRBD1 on 5 matching bases. The CDR3 is made up of 13 amino acids. The V gene lost 5 bases and the J gene lost 12 bases, with 16 bases spanning the gap. CDR1 is ENHRY and CDR2 is SYGVKD in the germline V gene. CDR3 in DNA: TGTGCCATCAGTTCACCGACCCAGGGCGAACTGTTTTTT. It encodes CAISSPTQGELFF.

The table lists this clonotype with a few counts. The rearrangement uses TRBV20-1 and TRBJ2-3, with 7 bases aligning to TRBD1. V lost 6 bases, J lost 0 bases, and 9 bases stayed unmatched. The CDR3 runs to 15 residues. Germline lookup yields CDR1 DFQATT and CDR2 SNEGSKA (reference sequence). CDR3 in DNA: TGCAGTGCCCTCGGTGACAGGGCTAGCACAGATACGCAGTATTTT. Translating gives CSALGDRASTDTQYF.

This clonotype was detected ten times or more. The V call is TRBV7-2, the J call TRBJ1-6; no clear D. V gave up 2 bases and J gave up 10 bases, with 18 bases separating them. CDR1 is SGHTA and CDR2 is FQGNSA in the germline V gene. The length of the CDR3 is 16 residues. Here the CDR3 DNA reads TGTGCCAGCAGCTTACATCTGTCTCGACGGGGATCACCCCTCCACTTT. Translation gives CASSLHLSRRGSPLHF.

This clonotype showed up many times. The rearrangement joins TRBV20-1 to TRBJ1-5; 8 bases fit TRBD1. After removal of 3 bases from V and 0 bases from J, the junction contained 1 base not matched to a gene. Germline CDR1 is DFQATT and CDR2 is SNEGSKA (reference sequence). The CDR3 has 14 amino acids. The CDR3 protein is CSARDRVSNQPQHF. Written as DNA, the CDR3 is TGCAGTGCTAGGGACAGGGTTAGCAATCAGCCCCAGCATTTT.

This clonotype showed up many times. The chain recombines TRBV7-2 with TRBJ2-4, with D possibly TRBD2 on 7 matching bases. Trimming removed 5 bases from V and 4 bases from J, with 15 bases in between. The length of the CDR3 is 15 residues. Germline loops: CDR1 SGHTA, CDR2 FQGNSA. The CDR3 DNA reads as TGTGCCAGCAGCCCCGGGGGGCCATTAAAAAACATTCAGTACTTC. It yields the protein CASSPGGPLKNIQYF.

This chain links TRBV27 with TRBJ2-3; D gene ambiguous. V was trimmed by 5 bases and J by 4 bases, leaving 13 bases between them. The V gene's germline CDR1 is MNHEY and CDR2 SMNVEV (reference sequence). The CDR3 loop spans 14 amino acids. As DNA, the CDR3 is TGTGCCAGCAGTCCCCAGTTGGCCGCAGATACGCAGTATTTT. Residues: CASSPQLAADTQYF.

This clonotype has at least ten counts. The rearrangement uses TRBV7-6 and TRBJ1-1; possible D gene TRBD1, 5 bases. From germline, CDR1 is SGHVS and CDR2 FNYEAQ. This CDR3 is 15 amino acids long. V was clipped by 2 bases and J by 0 bases, with 10 bases between them. The CDR3 bases are TGTGCCAGCAGCTTATCTCAGGGCATGAACACTGAAGCTTTCTTT. This codes for CASSLSQGMNTEAFF.

The table lists this clonotype with many counts. The chain is built from TRBV29-1 and TRBJ2-5, with 9 bases aligning to TRBD2. CDR3 length: 13 residues. In germline, CDR1 is SQVTM, CDR2 ANQGSEA. J was trimmed by 4 bases and V by 6 bases; bases with no gene match: 6. CDR3 nucleotide sequence: TGCAGCGTCCAGCGGGGGGCCGGAGAGACCCAGTACTTC. This gives the protein CSVQRGAGETQYF.

This chain joins TRBV7-2 and TRBJ2-7; D may be TRBD2 (6 bases). From germline, CDR1 is SGHTA and CDR2 FQGNSA. There are 17 residues in the CDR3. Trimming removed 5 bases from V and 2 bases from J, with 22 bases in between. CDR3 sequence reads: CASSPRRGSGPPYEQYF. The CDR3 DNA is TGTGCCAGCAGCCCACGGAGGGGTAGCGGACCACCCTACGAGCAGTACTTC.

This clonotype was detected ten times or more. V gene TRBV20-1 combines with J gene TRBJ2-1; D is possibly TRBD2 (5 bases). V dropped 6 bases and J dropped 6 bases, with 15 bases sitting between them. The CDR3 is 13 residues long. The germline gives CDR1 DFQATT, CDR2 SNEGSKA (reference sequence). CDR3 sequence reads: CSALARWSNEQFF. The CDR3 coding sequence is TGCAGTGCCCTAGCTCGGTGGAGCAATGAGCAGTTCTTC.

V is TRBV5-1 and J is TRBJ2-2; 7 bases agree with TRBD2. The CDR3 sequence is 16 residues long. The ends lost 0 bases at V and 6 bases at J; junction bases unmatched: 8. CDR1 and CDR2 from the germline V gene are SGHRS and YFSETQ. Written as DNA, the CDR3 is TGCGCCAGCAGCTTGGGGCCAGGGAGGGCCCCCGGGGAGCTGTTTTTT. Residues: CASSLGPGRAPGELFF.

The genes are TRBV12-3 or TRBV12-4 and TRBJ1-1, with a tentative D call TRBD1 (6 bases). This CDR3 comprises 13 residues. Trimming removed 4 bases from V and 2 bases from J, with 8 bases in between. The CDR3 bases are TGTGCCAGCAGTTGGGACATTAACACTGAAGCTTTCTTT. This sequence encodes CASSWDINTEAFF.

This clonotype was recorded a few times. The chain links TRBV20-1 to TRBJ2-5, with D possibly TRBD2 on 6 matching bases. Trimming shortened V by 3 bases and J by 5 bases, and 13 bases separated the two germline ends. CDR3 length: 13 amino acids. Germline V gene data show CDR1 as DFQATT and CDR2 as SNEGSKA (reference sequence). CDR3 sequence reads: CSARGRIEETQYF. CDR3 sequence (DNA): TGCAGTGCTAGGGGGAGGATAGAGGAGACCCAGTACTTC.

The chain uses TRBV10-3 and TRBJ1-2; D remains unclear. Germline V lookup: CDR1 ENHRY, CDR2 SYGVKD. The V gene lost 6 bases and the J gene lost 13 bases, with 27 bases spanning the gap. The CDR3 has 15 residues. CDR3 nucleotide sequence: TGTGCCATCAGGGACGCAATTAGGACCGGAATTGAATCCACCTTC. This encodes CAIRDAIRTGIESTF.

The chain uses TRBV7-2 and TRBJ1-3; D is unclear. CDR1 and CDR2 from the germline V gene are SGHTA and FQGNSA. Deletions cut 0 bases from V and 3 bases from J, with 9 bases between. The CDR3 has 15 amino acids. DNA of the CDR3: TGTGCCAGCAGCTTAGCTGCATACCGTGGAAACACCATATATTTT. It codes for CASSLAAYRGNTIYF.

This chain links TRBV20-1 with TRBJ2-1; D is ambiguous. Germline loops: CDR1 DFQATT, CDR2 SNEGSKA (reference sequence). The CDR3 has 12 residues. Trimming stripped 3 bases from V and 4 bases from J, with 7 bases between. The CDR3 DNA sequence: TGCAGTGCTAGGACTCCTTACAATGAGCAGTTCTTC. Encoded protein: CSARTPYNEQFF.

The genes are TRBV2 and TRBJ1-2; maybe TRBD1 (6 bases). Trimming removed 3 bases from V and 4 bases from J, with 21 bases in between. This CDR3 has 17 amino acids. Germline values: CDR1 SNHLY, CDR2 FYNNEI. CDR3 in amino acids: CASSDPTTQGLIYGYTF. The CDR3 DNA reads TGTGCCAGCAGTGACCCTACAACACAGGGTCTTATCTATGGCTACACCTTC.

This clonotype was counted many times. The rearrangement links TRBV7-2 to TRBJ1-2; D gene ambiguous. Deletions cut 1 base from V and 0 bases from J, with 9 bases between. The CDR3 has 15 amino acids. The V gene's germline CDR1 is SGHTA and CDR2 FQGNSA. Here the CDR3 DNA reads TGTGCCAGCAGCTTAGTGGCAGGAGCTAACTATGGCTACACCTTC. Residues: CASSLVAGANYGYTF.

This clonotype was picked up many times. This sequence joins TRBV29-1 and TRBJ1-1; a possible D gene is TRBD1 (6 bases). Germline V CDR1 and CDR2: SQVTM, ANQGSEA. V dropped 4 bases and J dropped 6 bases, with 15 bases sitting between them. CDR3 size: 13 residues. The CDR3 nucleotides are TGCAGCGTTGGAGGGGGGGCTGTGCCTGAAGCTTTCTTT. It translates to CSVGGGAVPEAFF.

This clonotype has ten or more counts. This chain connects TRBV29-1 to TRBJ1-5; D might be TRBD1 (6 bases). The CDR3 runs 13 residues. Germline CDR1 reads SQVTM; CDR2 reads ANQGSEA. The ends were cut back, 4 bases at V and 2 bases at J, with 9 bases in the middle. The CDR3 reads CSVVQGGNQPQHF. The DNA of the CDR3 is TGCAGCGTTGTACAGGGAGGCAATCAGCCCCAGCATTTT.

This clonotype came up a few times. V usage is TRBV6-1 and J usage is TRBJ1-2, with unresolved D. This CDR3 comprises 13 residues. V lost 6 bases and J lost 5, with 13 bases in between. Germline V CDR1 and CDR2: MNHNS, SASEGT. CDR3 nucleotides: TGTGCCAGCAGCCACGGTTTCGGGTATGGCTACACCTTC. Its protein product is CASSHGFGYGYTF.